Each of the 27 T cell receptor beta chains below was sequenced from the same sample in a study of cytomegalovirus exposure and HLA in healthy donors. 13 Jbeta primers and 60 Vbeta primers were used for the PCR. Profiled with immunoSEQ multiplex PCR; TCRdb holds only in-frame clones, not every one. The sample consists of 100,000 to 150,000 clones, 55% to 75% of them appearing once. The sequencing input was PBMCs. All receptors derive from a human donor in good health.

V and J are TRBV11-2 and TRBJ2-3, with TRBD2 matching over 10 bases. Germline-derived CDR1 and CDR2 are SGHAT and FQNNGV. V lost 0 bases and J lost 1; bases outside the gene matches: 1. The CDR3 consists of 16 residues. CDR3 bases: TGTGCCAGCAGCTTAGAGCTAGCGGGAGGCACAGATACGCAGTATTTT. It encodes CASSLELAGGTDTQYF. The full variable domain, its missing parts supplied by reference TRBV11-2 and TRBJ2-3, is EAGVAQSPRYKIIEKRQSVAFWCNPISGHATLYWYQQILGQGPKLLIQFQNNGVVDDSQLPKDRFSAERLKGVDSTLKIQPAKLEDSAVYLCASSLELAGGTDTQYFGPGTRLTVL.

Note on this clone: One junction end disagrees with the germline gene, perhaps due to a read error. V and J are TRBV29-1 and TRBJ2-1; TRBD1 agrees at 8 bases. This CDR3 spans 17 amino acids. CDR1 is SQVTM and CDR2 is ANQGSEA in the germline V gene. The CDR3 region is CGVDGPGGRSSYNEQFF. The CDR3 DNA reads TGCGGCGTTGACGGGCCAGGGGGCAGGAGCTCCTACAATGAGCAGTTCTTC.

CDR3 DNA: TGTGCCAGCAGCCAGACAGGGGGCCATCAGCCCCAGCATTTT. As protein: CASSQTGGHQPQHF. This sequence joins TRBV7-6 and TRBJ1-5; 10 bases are a match to TRBD1. CDR1 and CDR2 (germline): SGHVS, FNYEAQ. With 5 bases clipped from V and 5 bases from J, the junction kept 3 bases outside the gene matches. The CDR3 consists of 14 residues.

This clone was seen a handful of times. The chain recombines TRBV7-3 with TRBJ2-2; 11 bases fit TRBD2. CDR1 is SGHTA, CDR2 FQGTGA, per germline. The junction had 7 bases not matched to a gene; V was cut back by 6 bases and J by 4 bases. The CDR3 has 16 residues. The CDR3 reads CASSLLAGASTGELFF. CDR3 nucleotide sequence: TGTGCCAGCAGTCTACTAGCGGGGGCGAGCACCGGGGAGCTGTTTTTT.

V is TRBV19 and J is TRBJ1-1; the D is unclear. The length of the CDR3 is 14 residues. V lost 0 bases and J lost 5, with 10 bases in between. Germline-derived CDR1 and CDR2 are LNHDA and SQIVND (reference sequence). The CDR3, as DNA: TGTGCCAGTAGTATAGAGGCCTCCGGGACTGAAGCTTTCTTT. Translating gives CASSIEASGTEAFF.

The genes are TRBV6-1 and TRBJ2-3; 8 bases are shared with TRBD1. CDR1 and CDR2 (germline): MNHNS, SASEGT. Unmatched junction bases numbered 5, after V lost 5 bases and J lost 10 bases. The CDR3 consists of 12 residues. For the CDR3, the DNA is TGTGCCAGCAGTTTCAGGGGGCAGGCGCAGTATTTT. Protein product: CASSFRGQAQYF.

The CDR3 reads CASSFGAATNTGELFF. For the CDR3, the DNA is TGCGCCAGCAGCTTTGGGGCGGCGACCAACACCGGGGAGCTGTTTTTT. V usage is TRBV5-1 and J usage is TRBJ2-2; D is perhaps TRBD1 (5 bases). V lost 2 bases and J 2 bases, leaving 13 bases between the germline ends. This CDR3 region has 16 residues. Looked up from germline, CDR1 is SGHRS and CDR2 is YFSETQ.

The V call is TRBV7-9, the J call TRBJ2-5; 12 bases fit TRBD2. The J call may be mistaken, given a closer DNA end match to TRBJ2-7. CDR1 is SEHNR and CDR2 is FQNEAQ in the germline V gene (reference sequence). The CDR3 loop spans 18 amino acids. This CDR3 reads CASSLNIYPTSGSDEQYF. As DNA, the CDR3 is TGTGCCAGCAGCTTAAATATTTACCCGACTAGCGGGAGCGACGAGCAGTACTTC.

This sequence joins TRBV19 and TRBJ1-1, with TRBD1 as a possible D gene (5 bases). The CDR3 contains 15 residues. V lost 0 bases, J lost 1 base, and 9 bases lay in between. Germline-derived CDR1 and CDR2 are LNHDA and SQIVND (reference sequence). This CDR3 reads CASSIDHRKNTEAFF. Here the CDR3 DNA reads TGTGCCAGTAGTATAGATCACAGGAAGAACACTGAAGCTTTCTTT.

The V gene is TRBV20-1, the J gene TRBJ2-3, with D uncertain. The CDR3 totals 11 residues. In germline, CDR1 is DFQATT, CDR2 SNEGSKA (reference sequence). V lost 5 bases to trimming and J lost 1 base, with 4 bases between them. The CDR3 sequence is CSAPRTDTQYF. Written as DNA, the CDR3 is TGCAGTGCTCCTCGCACAGATACGCAGTATTTT.

V and J are TRBV14 and TRBJ2-5, with D possibly being TRBD2 (5 bases). Trimming shortened V by 2 bases and J by 2 bases, and 12 bases separated the two germline ends. The CDR3 contains 15 residues. CDR1 is SGHDN and CDR2 is FVKESK in the germline V gene. CDR3 coding DNA: TGTGCCAGCAGCCAACGAGGAGGCCTTCAAGAGACCCAGTACTTC. Its translation: CASSQRGGLQETQYF.

The V and J genes are TRBV11-3 and TRBJ2-7; tentatively, D is TRBD2 (6 bases). Germline values: CDR1 SGHNT, CDR2 YENEEA. V lost 0 bases, J lost 4 bases, and 7 bases lay in between. The CDR3 totals 13 residues. CDR3 protein: CASSLERGYEQYF. The DNA of the CDR3 is TGTGCCAGCAGCTTAGAGCGGGGATACGAGCAGTACTTC.

The J gene is TRBJ2-1, the V gene TRBV4-3; possibly TRBD2 for D (5 bases). From germline, CDR1 is LGHNA and CDR2 YSLEER. V was trimmed by 0 bases and J by 10 bases, leaving 16 bases between them. This CDR3 has 15 amino acids. CDR3 bases: TGCGCCAGCAGCCAAGATAGTCGGGGAATCAGGGAGCAGTTCTTC. It yields the protein CASSQDSRGIREQFF.

The chain recombines TRBV28 with TRBJ1-2; tentative D call: TRBD1 (5 bases). This CDR3 spans 15 amino acids. V was shortened by 8 bases and J by 2 bases, with 18 bases between the two germline ends. Germline V gene lookup returns CDR1 MDHEN and CDR2 SYDVKM. The DNA of the CDR3 is TGTGCCAGCTCCGGGGGGTATACAGCGAACTATGGCTACACCTTC. This sequence encodes CASSGGYTANYGYTF.

The chain links TRBV18 to TRBJ2-3; no clear D gene. The length of the CDR3 is 18 residues. The germline CDR1 and CDR2 sequences are KGHSH and LQKENI. Trimming took 6 bases from V and 0 from J, leaving 22 bases between them. CDR3 DNA: TGTGCCAGCTCCCCCATTCCGGAAGGCGGATCGAGCACAGATACGCAGTATTTT. Protein product: CASSPIPEGGSSTDTQYF.

This chain's CDR3 is CAWRKGTREAFF. In DNA form, the CDR3 reads TGTGCCTGGAGAAAAGGGACTCGGGAAGCTTTCTTT. The chain uses TRBV30 and TRBJ1-1, with D possibly TRBD1 on 5 matching bases. The CDR3 runs 12 residues. The germline V gene encodes CDR1 GTSNPN and CDR2 SVGIG (reference sequence). The germline V and J ends were trimmed by 3 bases and 8 bases, with 13 bases remaining between them.

In nucleotides, the CDR3 is TGTGCCAGCAGGCCCACTAGCGGGTACAATGAGCAGTTCTTC. Its protein is CASRPTSGYNEQFF. The V call is TRBV7-2, the J call TRBJ2-1; 9 nucleotides align to TRBD2. The CDR3 sequence is 14 residues long. V was clipped by 6 bases and J by 4 bases; unmatched bases: 4. The germline V gene encodes CDR1 SGHTA and CDR2 FQGNSA.

The chain is built from TRBV7-2 and TRBJ1-1, with 7 bases that match TRBD1. The length of the CDR3 is 16 residues. Germline V gives CDR1 SGHTA, CDR2 FQGNSA. V dropped 2 bases and J dropped 0; count of bases not matched to a gene: 6. This chain's CDR3 is CASSLIRTGLNTEAFF. The CDR3, as DNA: TGTGCCAGCAGCTTAATACGGACAGGCTTGAACACTGAAGCTTTCTTT. The full variable domain, with the rest looked up from reference TRBV7-2 and TRBJ1-1, is GAGVSQSPSNKVTEKGKDVELRCDPISGHTALYWYRQSLGQGLEFLIYFQGNSAPDKSGLPSDRFSAERTGGSVSTLTIQRTQQEDSAVYLCASSLIRTGLNTEAFFGQGTRLTVV.

The chain couples TRBV6-1 to TRBJ2-7; 7 bases align to TRBD1. Looked up from germline, CDR1 is MNHNS and CDR2 is SASEGT. This CDR3 spans 15 amino acids. J gave up 2 bases and V 6 bases, and 10 bases lay outside the gene matches. Here the CDR3 DNA reads TGTGCCAGCAGACCGTCCGGGACAGTCCCCTACGAGCAGTACTTC. Protein product: CASRPSGTVPYEQYF.

The chain is built from TRBV11-3 and TRBJ1-5; D might be TRBD1 (5 bases). CDR1 is SGHNT, CDR2 YENEEA, per germline. This CDR3 has 17 residues. V lost 1 base and J 5 bases, leaving 18 bases between the germline ends. CDR3 loop: CASSLVFVRVFDQPQHF. The CDR3 DNA reads as TGTGCCAGCAGCTTAGTATTCGTCAGGGTATTCGATCAGCCCCAGCATTTT. The variable domain in full, with the rest retrieved from reference TRBV11-3 and TRBJ1-5, is EAGVVQSPRYKIIEKKQPVAFWCNPISGHNTLYWYLQNLGQGPELLIRYENEEAVDDSQLPKDRFSAERLKGVDSTLKIQPAELGDSAVYLCASSLVFVRVFDQPQHFGDGTRLSIL.

This sequence joins TRBV19 and TRBJ2-2, with 10 bases that match TRBD2. V lost 5 bases, J lost 6 bases, and 9 bases stayed unmatched. The germline gives CDR1 LNHDA, CDR2 SQIVND (reference sequence). The CDR3 consists of 16 residues. The CDR3 is CASSALAGAGSGELFF. CDR3 in DNA: TGTGCCAGTAGTGCCCTAGCGGGGGCGGGGTCCGGGGAGCTGTTTTTT. Full variable domain (missing parts from reference TRBV19 and TRBJ2-2): DGGITQSPKYLFRKEGQNVTLSCEQNLNHDAMYWYRQDPGQGLRLIYYSQIVNDFQKGDIAEGYSVSREKKESFPLTVTSAQKNPTAFYLCASSALAGAGSGELFFGEGSRLTVL.

This clone was seen a single time. This chain links TRBV6-1 with TRBJ2-7; TRBD2 aligns across 7 bases. CDR1 is MNHNS and CDR2 is SASEGT in the germline V gene. CDR3 size: 12 residues. The V gene end was trimmed by 4 bases and the J gene end by 10 bases; junction bases not matched to a gene: 7. This CDR3 is CASSGVGGNQYF. CDR3 nucleotide sequence: TGTGCCAGCAGTGGCGTGGGAGGGAACCAGTACTTC.

The chain has TRBV2 and TRBJ1-1; TRBD1 agrees at 9 bases. CDR1 and CDR2 (germline): SNHLY, FYNNEI. The V and J ends lost 7 bases and 0 bases, in that order; junction bases with no gene match: 3. This CDR3 is 14 amino acids long. CDR3 in amino acids: CASTRDRVNTEAFF. CDR3 DNA sequence: TGTGCCAGCACTAGGGACAGGGTGAACACTGAAGCTTTCTTT.

This clone showed up just a few times. The J gene is TRBJ2-4, the V gene TRBV5-1; D might be TRBD2 (5 bases). Trimming took 0 bases from V and 4 from J, leaving 20 bases between them. Germline V lookup: CDR1 SGHRS, CDR2 YFSETQ. This CDR3 is 18 amino acids long. In DNA form, the CDR3 reads TGCGCCAGCAGCTTGGGGCCGGGATCGCCGCCTGGGAAAAACATTCAGTACTTC. Amino acids: CASSLGPGSPPGKNIQYF.

The genes are TRBV15 and TRBJ2-5, with D tentatively TRBD1 (5 bases). Per germline, CDR1 LNHNV and CDR2 YYDKDF (reference sequence). The V end was cut by 3 bases, the J end by 5 bases, with 16 bases between. The CDR3 length is 15 residues. The CDR3 here is CATSRARGATETQYF. CDR3 bases: TGTGCCACCAGCAGGGCTCGTGGGGCCACTGAGACCCAGTACTTC.

For this clone: One end of the junction is discordant with germline, which a read error may explain. The gene calls are TRBV6-1 and TRBJ2-2, with 7 bases identical to TRBD2. From germline, CDR1 is MNHNS and CDR2 SASEGT. The CDR3 is made up of 15 amino acids. CDR3 sequence (DNA): TGTGCCAGCAGGGGGGACGGGGGGAACACCGGGGAGCTGCTTTTT. Amino acid sequence: CASRGDGGNTGELLF.

This chain's CDR3 is CASASGTNEKLFF. CDR3 sequence (DNA): TGTGCCAGCGCCTCGGGAACTAATGAAAAACTGTTTTTT. The rearrangement joins TRBV28 to TRBJ1-4; D gene uncertain. Germline assignment: CDR1 MDHEN and CDR2 SYDVKM. Trimming pared 8 bases from V and 1 base from J, leaving 8 bases between. The CDR3 is 13 amino acids.